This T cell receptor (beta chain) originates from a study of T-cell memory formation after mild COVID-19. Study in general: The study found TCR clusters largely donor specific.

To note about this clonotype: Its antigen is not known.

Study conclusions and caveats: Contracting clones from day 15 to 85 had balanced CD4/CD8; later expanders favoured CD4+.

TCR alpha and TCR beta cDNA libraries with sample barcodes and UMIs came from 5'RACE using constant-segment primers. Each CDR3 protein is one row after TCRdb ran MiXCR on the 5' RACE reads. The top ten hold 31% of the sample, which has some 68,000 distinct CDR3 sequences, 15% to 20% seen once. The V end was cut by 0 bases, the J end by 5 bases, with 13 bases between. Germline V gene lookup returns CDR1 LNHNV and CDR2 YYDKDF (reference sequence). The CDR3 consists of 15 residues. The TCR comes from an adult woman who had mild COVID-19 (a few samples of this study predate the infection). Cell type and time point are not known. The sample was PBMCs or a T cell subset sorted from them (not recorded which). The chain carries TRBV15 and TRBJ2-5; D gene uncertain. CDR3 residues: CATSRDLAGGETQYF. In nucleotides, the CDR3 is TGTGCCACCAGCAGAGATCTGGCAGGCGGCGAGACCCAGTACTTC.